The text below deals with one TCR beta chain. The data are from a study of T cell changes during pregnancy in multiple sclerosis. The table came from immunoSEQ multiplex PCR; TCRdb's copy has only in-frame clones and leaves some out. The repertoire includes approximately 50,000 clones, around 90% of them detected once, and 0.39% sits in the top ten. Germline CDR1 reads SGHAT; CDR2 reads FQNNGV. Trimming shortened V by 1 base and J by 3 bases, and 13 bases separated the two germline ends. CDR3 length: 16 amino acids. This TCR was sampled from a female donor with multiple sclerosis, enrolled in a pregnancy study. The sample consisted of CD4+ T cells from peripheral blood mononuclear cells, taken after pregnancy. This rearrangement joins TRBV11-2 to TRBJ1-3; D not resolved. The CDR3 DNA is TGTGCCAGCAGCTTAGGGCCCCCGACTGATGGAAACACCATATATTTT. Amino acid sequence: CASSLGPPTDGNTIYF.